This T cell receptor beta chain was obtained from a study of vaccination effects on CD4 cells after COVID-19. Study information: PBMC were cultured at roughly 2 million per well with around 10 IU/ml IL-2 and 10 ug/ml peptides.

Subsequent to a culture period of about nine days, CD4+ T cells were isolated. Libraries were prepared by immunoSEQ multiplex PCR; TCRdb keeps only in-frame clonotypes and omits some of them. The table records around 60,000 clones, roughly 80% of them present only once. The V segment lost 3 bases and the J segment 2 bases; nucleotides outside the gene matches: 2. The CDR3 spans 16 residues. Germline-derived CDR1 and CDR2 are SGHVS and FQNEAQ. This clone was seen a few times. Its antigen is currently unknown. The sequence was collected from a human donor who received a COVID-19 vaccine. The sample in question was CD4+ T cells from PBMCs cultured without peptide, obtained before COVID-19 vaccination. The genes are TRBV7-8 and TRBJ2-2, with TRBD2 matching 11 bases. Here the CDR3 reads CASSFGTSGNTGELFF. Written as DNA, the CDR3 is TGTGCCAGCAGCTTCGGGACTAGCGGAAACACCGGGGAGCTGTTTTTT.